The T cell receptor beta chain described here comes from a study of a mutant IDH1 vaccine in newly diagnosed glioma. Study-wide context: The sex distribution of treated patients was 62.5% male and 37.5% female, with a mean age of approximately 40 years. Previous treatment comprised radiotherapy, temozolomide, or both, mostly both.

The protocol was immunoSEQ multiplex PCR, while the TCRdb copy is restricted to in-frame clones and leaves out a portion. The sample carries over 25,000 clones, less than 90% recorded once. V was pared by 1 base and J by 3 bases, with 8 bases of the junction left unmatched. This CDR3 has 15 residues. CDR1 and CDR2 from the germline V gene are SQVTM and ANQGSEA. General observations from the study: Any relationship between pseudoprogression and changes in top peripheral T cell clonotypes seemed absent.

This clone has a single count. Antigen specificity is unknown. Noted time point: baseline, week 1 (first vaccination visit). The treatment was: pre-vaccination baseline after standard-of-care therapy. New WHO grade 3 or 4 astrocytomas that were IDH1-mutant and ATRX-lost occurred in the donors. This sequence joins TRBV29-1 and TRBJ2-7, with 8 bases that match TRBD1. Sequenced here: PBMCs, sampled from a glioma patient treated with radiotherapy, temozolomide or both. The TCR sequence derives from a woman in her thirties or forties with glioma. The CDR3 nucleotides are TGCAGCGTTGAAGGGGGGCAGGGGGCCATCTACGAGCAGTACTTC. The encoded protein is CSVEGGQGAIYEQYF.